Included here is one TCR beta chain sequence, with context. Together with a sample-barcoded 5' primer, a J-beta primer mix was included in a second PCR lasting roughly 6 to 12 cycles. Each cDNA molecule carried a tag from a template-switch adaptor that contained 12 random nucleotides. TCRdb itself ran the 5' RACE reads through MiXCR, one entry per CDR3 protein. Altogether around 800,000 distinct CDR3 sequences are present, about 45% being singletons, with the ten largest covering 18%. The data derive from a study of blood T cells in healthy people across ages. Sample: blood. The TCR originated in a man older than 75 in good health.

The CDR3 DNA follows: TGTGCCAGCAGCGTAGGACTAGCAGGAAATCAAGAGACCCAGTACTTC. It specifies CASSVGLAGNQETQYF. V and J are TRBV9 and TRBJ2-5, with 7 bases lining up with TRBD2. V lost 0 bases, J lost 2 bases, and 7 bases stayed unmatched. The length of the CDR3 is 16 residues. CDR1 and CDR2 (germline): SGDLS, YYNGEE. The entire variable domain, with the rest obtained from reference TRBV9 and TRBJ2-5, is as follows: DSGVTQTPKHLITATGQRVTLRCSPRSGDLSVYWYQQSLDQGLQFLIQYYNGEERAKGNILERFSAQQFPDLHSELNLSSLELGDSALYFCASSVGLAGNQETQYFGPGTRLLVL.